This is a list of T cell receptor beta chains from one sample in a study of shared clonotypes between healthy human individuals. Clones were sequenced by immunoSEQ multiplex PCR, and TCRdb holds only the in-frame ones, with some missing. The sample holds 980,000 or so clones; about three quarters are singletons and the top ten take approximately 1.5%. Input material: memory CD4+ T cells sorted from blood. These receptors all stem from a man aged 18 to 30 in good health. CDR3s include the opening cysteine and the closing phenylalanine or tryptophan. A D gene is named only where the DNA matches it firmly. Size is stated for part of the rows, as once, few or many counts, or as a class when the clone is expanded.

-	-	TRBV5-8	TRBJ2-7	TGTGCCAGCAGCACGGCGGCTCGAAAGCAGTACTTC	CASSTAARKQYF
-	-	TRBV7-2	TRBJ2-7	TGTGCCAGCAGCTCAGACTGGATCTCCTACGAGCAGTACTTC	CASSSDWISYEQYF
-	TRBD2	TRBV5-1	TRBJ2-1	TGCGCCAGCAGGTCGTTAGCGGGAGTTTTTGAGCAGTTCTTC	CASRSLAGVFEQFF
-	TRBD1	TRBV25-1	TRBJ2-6	TGTGCCAGCAGTGACTTTACAGGGGGCCCTGGGGCCAACGTCCTGACTTTC	CASSDFTGGPGANVLTF
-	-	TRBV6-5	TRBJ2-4	TGTGCCAGCAGTCCCCGGGACAAGTCAAACATTCAGTACTTC	CASSPRDKSNIQYF
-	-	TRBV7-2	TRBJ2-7	TGTGCCAGCAGCTTAGACTATTCCTACGAGCAGTACTTC	CASSLDYSYEQYF
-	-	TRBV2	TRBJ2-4	TGTGCCAGCAGTATACAGGGCTCCAAAAACATTCAGTACTTC	CASSIQGSKNIQYF
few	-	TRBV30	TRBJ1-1	TGTGCCTGGAGTGTACAGCAGAACACTGAAGCTTTCTTT	CAWSVQQNTEAFF
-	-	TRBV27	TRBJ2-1	TGTGCCAGCAGCCGGCCCCGCTCCTACAATGAGCAGTTCTTC	CASSRPRSYNEQFF
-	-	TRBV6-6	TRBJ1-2	TGTGCCAGCAGTGTCTCAGGGGACTTTTATGGCTACACCTTC	CASSVSGDFYGYTF
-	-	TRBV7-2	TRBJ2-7	TGTGCCAGCAGCTTAATGTCCTACGAGCAGTACTTC	CASSLMSYEQYF
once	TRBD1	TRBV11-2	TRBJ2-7	TGTGCCAGCAGCCCTTGGACAGGGGACATCTCCTACGAGCAGTACTTC	CASSPWTGDISYEQYF
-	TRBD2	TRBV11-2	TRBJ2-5	TGTGCCAGCAGCTCAAGACTAGCGGGAGGGTCTAAAGAGACCCAGTACTTC	CASSSRLAGGSKETQYF
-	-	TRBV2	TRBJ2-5	TGTGCCAGCAGTGAAGAACGGAAAGAGACCCAGTACTTC	CASSEERKETQYF
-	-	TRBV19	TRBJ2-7	TGTGCCAGTAGTGATCGACCGGGACACCGAATTTACGAGCAGTACTTC	CASSDRPGHRIYEQYF
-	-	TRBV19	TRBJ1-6	TGTGCCAGTAGTGCGACAATCGGTTCACCCCTCCACTTT	CASSATIGSPLHF
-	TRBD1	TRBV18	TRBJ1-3	TGTGCCAGCTCACCCGACAGGGTTGGAAACACCATATATTTT	CASSPDRVGNTIYF
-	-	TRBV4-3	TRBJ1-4	TGCGCCAGCAGCCCATTACAACAGGGAGGGGGTGAAAAACTGTTTTTT	CASSPLQQGGGEKLFF
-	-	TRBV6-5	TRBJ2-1	TGTGCCAGCAGCCCCATTTACAATGAGCAGTTCTTC	CASSPIYNEQFF
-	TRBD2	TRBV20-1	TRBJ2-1	TGCAGTGCCGGGACTACTAATGAGCAGTTCTTC	CSAGTTNEQFF
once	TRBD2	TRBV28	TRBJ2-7	TGTGCCAGCAGTGGTCCTAGCGGGGTCTCCTACGAGCAGTACTTC	CASSGPSGVSYEQYF
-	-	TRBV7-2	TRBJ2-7	TGTGCCAGCAGCTTAGGCCCCGGTGAGCAGTACTTC	CASSLGPGEQYF
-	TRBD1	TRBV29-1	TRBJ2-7	TGCAGCGTTGCACAGGGGGCGCGCGAGCAGTACTTC	CSVAQGAREQYF
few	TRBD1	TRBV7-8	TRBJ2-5	TGTGCCAGCAGCTTAGGAACAGGGGTACAAGAGACCCAGTACTTC	CASSLGTGVQETQYF
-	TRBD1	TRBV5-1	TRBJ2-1	TGCGCCAGCAGCAGGGCCGGGACAGGGCTTTACAATGAGCAGTTCTTC	CASSRAGTGLYNEQFF
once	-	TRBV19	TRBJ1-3	TGTGCCAGTAGTATAAAGAGGTTCGGAGGAAACACCATATATTTT	CASSIKRFGGNTIYF
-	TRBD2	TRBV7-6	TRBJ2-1	TGTGCCAGCAGCTTAGGAGCGGGAGGGGCTGGGAATGAGCAGTTCTTC	CASSLGAGGAGNEQFF
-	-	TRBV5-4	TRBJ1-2	TGTGCCAGCAGCTCGAAAGGCCCCGACGGTCCCTATGGCTACACCTTC	CASSSKGPDGPYGYTF
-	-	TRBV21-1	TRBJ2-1	TGTGCCAGCAGCGGCTCGGGACTAGCGGGCAATGAGCAGTTCTTC	CASSGSGLAGNEQFF
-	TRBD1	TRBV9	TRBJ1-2	TGTGCCAGCAGCACCCGACAGGGGGCGTTCGTCTCTGATGGCTACACCTTC	CASSTRQGAFVSDGYTF
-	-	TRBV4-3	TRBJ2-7	TGCGCCAGCAGTCCCGTATGGTCCGGCGACTACGAGCAGTACTTC	CASSPVWSGDYEQYF
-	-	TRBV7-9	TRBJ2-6	TGTGCCAGCAGCTTAGGGAACTCTGGGGCCAACGTCCTGACTTTC	CASSLGNSGANVLTF
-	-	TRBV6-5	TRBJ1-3	TGTGCCAGCAGCTCAGCCGGACAGTCTGGAAACACCATATATTTT	CASSSAGQSGNTIYF
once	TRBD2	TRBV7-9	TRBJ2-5	TGTGCCAGCAGCTTAGAAATTAGCGGGGAGACCCAGTACTTC	CASSLEISGETQYF
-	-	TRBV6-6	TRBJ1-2	TGTGCCAGCCACGCGGCAGGGGCGTCCGATGGCTACACCTTC	CASHAAGASDGYTF
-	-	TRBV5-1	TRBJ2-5	TGCGCCAGCAGCCCCTGGGAGCCCCAAGAGACCCAGTACTTC	CASSPWEPQETQYF
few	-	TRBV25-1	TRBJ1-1	TGTGCCAGCAGTGGGGGTGTGGTGAACACTGAAGCTTTCTTT	CASSGGVVNTEAFF
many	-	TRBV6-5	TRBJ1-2	TGTGCCAGCAGTTATCGGTTGACGGATGGCTACACCTTC	CASSYRLTDGYTF
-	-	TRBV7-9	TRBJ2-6	TGTGCCAGCAGCTTAGCGTTGGGGGGCCGCTCTGGGGCCAACGTCCTGACTTTC	CASSLALGGRSGANVLTF
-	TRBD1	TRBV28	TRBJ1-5	TGTGCCAGCAGGTCTTACTCCCCGGGACAGGGTAATCAGCCCCAGCATTTT	CASRSYSPGQGNQPQHF
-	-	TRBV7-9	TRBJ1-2	TGTGCCAGCAGTCTAACAGGGAGCTATGGCTACACCTTC	CASSLTGSYGYTF
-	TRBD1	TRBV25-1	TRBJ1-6	TGTGCCAGCAGTCTTGGGACAGGGGCCTATAATTCACCTCTCCACTTT	CASSLGTGAYNSPLHF
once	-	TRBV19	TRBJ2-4	TGTGCCAGTAGTGAGTTAGGGTCTGCCAAAAACATTCAGTACTTC	CASSELGSAKNIQYF
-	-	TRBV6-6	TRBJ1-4	TGTGCCAGCGGAGACGAGATGAAACTGTTTTTT	CASGDEMKLFF
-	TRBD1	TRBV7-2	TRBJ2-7	TGTGCCAGCAGCACAGAGCCGGGACAGGGCTACGAGCAGTACTTC	CASSTEPGQGYEQYF
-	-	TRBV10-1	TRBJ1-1	TGCGCCAGCCAGGGATTGAACACTGAAGCTTTCTTT	CASQGLNTEAFF
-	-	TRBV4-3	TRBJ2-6	TGCGCCAGCAGCCACCATGGCGGGGCCCGCTCTGGGGCCAACGTCCTGACTTTC	CASSHHGGARSGANVLTF
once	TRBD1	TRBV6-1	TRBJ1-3	TGTGCCAGCTCGGACAGGGTCAGCTCTGGAAACACCATATATTTT	CASSDRVSSGNTIYF
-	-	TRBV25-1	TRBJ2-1	TGTGCCAGCAGTGGAACAGTAAATGAGCAGTTCTTC	CASSGTVNEQFF
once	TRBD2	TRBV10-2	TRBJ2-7	TGCGCCAGCGGACCCAGGGAGCGGGGTTCCTACGAGCAGTACTTC	CASGPRERGSYEQYF